Below are 28 T cell receptor beta chains sequenced from a single sample in a study of cytomegalovirus exposure and HLA in healthy donors. Sequencing used immunoSEQ multiplex PCR; TCRdb keeps in-frame clones, though not all of them. The sample has 350,000 or so clones, just over 85% seen once. Specimen: PBMCs. The receptors derive from a young woman in good health and CMV-seronegative.

J is TRBJ2-2 and V is TRBV7-3; 9 bases are shared with TRBD1. This CDR3 is 15 amino acids long. Germline values: CDR1 SGHTA, CDR2 FQGTGA. Trimming at V came to 5 bases and at J to 4 bases, leaving 5 bases not matched to a gene. Here the CDR3 DNA reads TGTGCCAGCAGCCCACAGGGGGCGGGCACCGGGGAGCTGTTTTTT. It encodes CASSPQGAGTGELFF. The variable domain in full, with the rest retrieved from reference TRBV7-3 and TRBJ2-2, is GAGVSQTPSNKVTEKGKYVELRCDPISGHTALYWYRQSLGQGPEFLIYFQGTGAADDSGLPNDRFFAVRPEGSVSTLKIQRTERGDSAVYLCASSPQGAGTGELFFGEGSRLTVL.

V is TRBV7-2 and J is TRBJ2-1; 13 bases align to TRBD2. From germline, CDR1 is SGHTA and CDR2 FQGNSA. V was clipped by 0 bases and J by 7 bases; unmatched bases: 6. The CDR3 is 17 residues long. CDR3 nucleotides: TGTGCCAGCAGCTTAGCTCCCGGGACTAGCGGGACGAATGAGCAGTTCTTC. Amino acid sequence: CASSLAPGTSGTNEQFF.

This sequence joins TRBV27 and TRBJ2-5; D unresolved. Germline V CDR1 and CDR2: MNHEY, SMNVEV (reference sequence). V lost 3 bases to trimming and J lost 1 base, with 6 bases between them. The CDR3 loop spans 13 amino acids. CDR3 nucleotides: TGTGCCAGCAGTTTTGGCAGCCAAGAGACCCAGTACTTC. Translation gives CASSFGSQETQYF.

V usage is TRBV9 and J usage is TRBJ2-2; D is ambiguous. This CDR3 spans 14 amino acids. V was trimmed by 0 bases and J by 4 bases, leaving 7 bases between them. Per the germline V gene, CDR1 is SGDLS and CDR2 is YYNGEE. The CDR3 nucleotides read TGTGCCAGCAGCGTAGTATCCTTCACCGGGGAGCTGTTTTTT. It codes for CASSVVSFTGELFF.

This chain joins TRBV18 and TRBJ2-7, with a possible D match to TRBD2 (5 bases). Germline loops: CDR1 KGHSH, CDR2 LQKENI. Trimming shortened V by 0 bases and J by 1 base, and 16 bases separated the two germline ends. There are 17 residues in the CDR3. CDR3: CASSPPEGPLRSYEQYF. In DNA form, the CDR3 reads TGTGCCAGCTCACCACCCGAGGGCCCTCTAAGGTCCTACGAGCAGTACTTC.

The chain recombines TRBV5-1 with TRBJ2-7; the D gene is possibly TRBD2 (6 bases). Trimming pared 6 bases from V and 3 bases from J, leaving 7 bases between. The CDR3 has 11 residues. From germline, CDR1 is SGHRS and CDR2 YFSETQ. The CDR3 protein is CASMGGYEQYF. The CDR3, as DNA: TGCGCCAGCATGGGGGGCTACGAGCAGTACTTC.

This sequence joins TRBV6-5 and TRBJ1-2, with 7 positions matching TRBD1. Trimming at V came to 0 bases and at J to 4 bases, leaving 5 bases not matched to a gene. The length of the CDR3 is 15 residues. Germline CDR1 MNHEY, CDR2 SVGAGI. The CDR3, as DNA: TGTGCCAGCAGTTACTCCGCGGGACAGCGCTATGGCTACACCTTC. Protein: CASSYSAGQRYGYTF.

CDR3 DNA: TGTGCCAGCAGTTTATCCAGGGGGCACGGTGACACCGGGGAGCTGTTTTTT. This codes for CASSLSRGHGDTGELFF. This rearrangement joins TRBV27 to TRBJ2-2; 8 nucleotides agree with TRBD1. V dropped 0 bases and J dropped 3; count of bases not matched to a gene: 6. This CDR3 has 17 amino acids. CDR1 MNHEY and CDR2 SMNVEV come from the germline V gene (reference sequence).

V usage is TRBV5-4 and J usage is TRBJ2-5; D is ambiguous. Trimming stripped 3 bases from V and 2 bases from J, with 5 bases between. This CDR3 is built from 12 residues. CDR1 and CDR2 from the germline V gene are SGHNT and YYREEE (reference sequence). The CDR3 sequence: CASSSSQETQYF. The CDR3 DNA sequence: TGTGCCAGCAGCTCGAGTCAAGAGACCCAGTACTTC.

This clone was found many times. The chain carries TRBV7-9 and TRBJ2-6; TRBD2 matches 11 bases. J was trimmed by 4 bases and V by 4 bases; bases with no gene match: 9. CDR1 and CDR2 from the germline V gene are SEHNR and FQNEAQ (reference sequence). This CDR3 comprises 18 residues. The CDR3 DNA reads TGTGCCAGCAGCTCTAGCGGGAGGCCGGTTACAGGGGCCAACGTCCTGACTTTC. Translation gives CASSSSGRPVTGANVLTF.

V usage is TRBV7-9 and J usage is TRBJ2-7; 12 nucleotides match TRBD2. Germline lookup yields CDR1 SEHNR and CDR2 FQNEAQ (reference sequence). The CDR3 covers 15 residues. The trim removed 5 bases at V and 5 bases at J, leaving 7 bases unmatched. This chain's CDR3 is CASSPRTSGDHEQYF. The CDR3 region has the DNA TGTGCCAGCAGCCCACGGACTAGCGGGGACCACGAGCAGTACTTC.

The chain couples TRBV6-5 to TRBJ2-7, with 13 bases that match TRBD2. J was trimmed by 3 bases and V by 5 bases; bases with no gene match: 1. CDR3 size: 14 residues. The germline V gene has CDR1 MNHEY and CDR2 SVGAGI. The CDR3 DNA reads as TGTGCCAGCAGTCGACTAGCGGGAGGCTACGAGCAGTACTTC. This gives the protein CASSRLAGGYEQYF.

This chain joins TRBV9 and TRBJ1-1; 8 bases line up with TRBD1. With V trimmed by 4 bases and J by 5 bases, 7 bases remained unmatched. In germline, CDR1 is SGDLS, CDR2 YYNGEE. The length of the CDR3 is 14 residues. The CDR3 spells CASSFTGGGTEAFF. In DNA, the CDR3 is TGTGCCAGCAGCTTTACAGGGGGAGGAACTGAAGCTTTCTTT.

This clone was counted ten times or more. The genes are TRBV7-9 and TRBJ2-3, with 7 bases lining up with TRBD2. V lost 5 bases, J lost 2 bases, and 7 bases stayed unmatched. The V gene's germline CDR1 is SEHNR and CDR2 FQNEAQ (reference sequence). This CDR3 spans 15 amino acids. The CDR3: CASSSREANTDTQYF. Written as DNA, the CDR3 is TGTGCCAGCAGCAGTCGGGAGGCTAACACAGATACGCAGTATTTT.

CDR3 nucleotides: TGTGCCAGCAGCTGGCAGGGGGCCCAGCCCCAGCATTTT. This gives the protein CASSWQGAQPQHF. The gene calls are TRBV5-4 and TRBJ1-5; 8 bases fit TRBD1. With 3 bases clipped from V and 7 bases from J, the junction kept 3 bases outside the gene matches. CDR1 is SGHNT and CDR2 is YYREEE in the germline V gene (reference sequence). The CDR3 extends over 13 amino acids.

The chain recombines TRBV27 with TRBJ2-1; TRBD2 aligns across 7 bases. The CDR3 totals 14 residues. V trimming: 2 bases; J trimming: 7 bases; junction bases outside the gene matches: 5. Looked up from germline, CDR1 is MNHEY and CDR2 is SMNVEV (reference sequence). CDR3: CASSLTGGPNEQFF. The CDR3, as DNA: TGTGCCAGCAGTTTAACGGGAGGACCGAATGAGCAGTTCTTC.

This clone has only a few counts. This chain uses TRBV7-2 with TRBJ1-5; 7 bases map to TRBD1. CDR1 and CDR2 (germline): SGHTA, FQGNSA. Trimming removed 4 bases from V and 0 bases from J; junction bases left unmatched: 3. CDR3 length equals 15 residues. CDR3 residues: CASSWGTASNQPQHF. CDR3 sequence (DNA): TGTGCCAGCAGCTGGGGGACAGCTAGCAATCAGCCCCAGCATTTT.

The chain has TRBV5-1 and TRBJ2-1; 10 bases match TRBD2. Germline V gene lookup returns CDR1 SGHRS and CDR2 YFSETQ. The CDR3 totals 14 residues. Trimming at V came to 8 bases and at J to 3 bases, leaving 5 bases not matched to a gene. The CDR3 sequence is CASRLAGGYNEQFF. The CDR3 DNA sequence: TGCGCCAGTCGATTAGCGGGAGGCTACAATGAGCAGTTCTTC.

There are a few counts of this clone. V usage is TRBV27 and J usage is TRBJ1-3, with 8 bases fitting TRBD1. V dropped 5 bases and J dropped 3; count of bases not matched to a gene: 9. Germline CDR1 reads MNHEY; CDR2 reads SMNVEV (reference sequence). The CDR3 totals 16 residues. This CDR3 is CASSARGTGVGNTIYF. CDR3 DNA sequence: TGTGCCAGCAGTGCCCGAGGGACAGGTGTTGGAAACACCATATATTTT.

V and J are TRBV30 and TRBJ2-3; 7 nucleotides line up with TRBD1. Germline trimming cut 2 bases from V and 1 base from J; bases unmatched to any gene: 6. This CDR3 region has 15 residues. Per germline, CDR1 GTSNPN and CDR2 SVGIG (reference sequence). Here the CDR3 DNA reads TGTGCCTGGAGTCCCGGACAGGACCGCACAGATACGCAGTATTTT. Encoded protein: CAWSPGQDRTDTQYF.

The chain carries TRBV6-5 and TRBJ2-7, with D possibly TRBD1 on 6 matching bases. The V gene lost 0 bases and the J gene lost 2 bases, with 11 bases spanning the gap. This CDR3 contains 15 residues. The germline V gene encodes CDR1 MNHEY and CDR2 SVGAGI. This chain's CDR3 is CASSYSTGQPYEQYF. The CDR3 bases are TGTGCCAGCAGTTACTCTACCGGACAGCCCTACGAGCAGTACTTC.

The rearrangement uses TRBV7-8 and TRBJ2-7; 7 bases align to TRBD1. CDR3 size: 13 residues. Germline V gene sequence: CDR1 SGHVS, CDR2 FQNEAQ. V lost 3 bases and J lost 6; bases outside the gene matches: 5. The CDR3 DNA follows: TGTGCCAGCAGCTTGCAGACAGGGCTCGAGCAGTACTTC. Amino acids: CASSLQTGLEQYF. The full variable domain, completed using reference TRBV7-8 and TRBJ2-7, is GAGVSQSPRYKVAKRGQDVALRCDPISGHVSLFWYQQALGQGPEFLTYFQNEAQLDKSGLPSDRFFAERPEGSVSTLKIQRTQQEDSAVYLCASSLQTGLEQYFGPGTRLTVT.

This sequence joins TRBV5-1 and TRBJ2-6, with 10 bases that match TRBD2. Germline assignment: CDR1 SGHRS and CDR2 YFSETQ. Unmatched junction bases numbered 14, after V lost 0 bases and J lost 2 bases. The length of the CDR3 is 21 residues. In DNA, the CDR3 is TGCGCCAGCAGCTTGGTTGGGCCTAGCGGGAGCGTGGGTCCTGGGGCCAACGTCCTGACTTTC. It encodes CASSLVGPSGSVGPGANVLTF.

CDR3 residues: CASSRENRGQNTGELFF. In DNA, the CDR3 is TGCGCCAGCAGCCGCGAAAACAGGGGACAGAACACCGGGGAGCTGTTTTTT. The gene calls are TRBV4-3 and TRBJ2-2, with 7 positions matching TRBD1. The J segment lost 1 base and the V segment lost 4 bases, leaving 9 bases of the junction unmatched. The CDR3 is made up of 17 amino acids. Germline CDR1 LGHNA, CDR2 YSLEER.

V usage is TRBV25-1 and J usage is TRBJ1-1, with TRBD1 as a possible D gene (5 bases). This CDR3 comprises 14 residues. Trimming shortened V by 9 bases and J by 1 base, and 15 bases separated the two germline ends. Germline CDR1 and CDR2: MGHDK and SYGVNS. The CDR3 bases are TGTGCCAGTCGCCCCGGGGGGGAGAACACTGAAGCTTTCTTT. This encodes CASRPGGENTEAFF.

This sequence joins TRBV4-3 and TRBJ2-3; TRBD2 matches at 7 bases. Germline V CDR1 and CDR2: LGHNA, YSLEER. This CDR3 is built from 17 residues. Trimming cost V 1 base and J 5 bases; bases outside gene matches: 12. CDR3 in DNA: TGCGCCAGCAGCCAAGCGCGAGCTAGCGGAGGAGGAGATACGCAGTATTTT. This translates into CASSQARASGGGDTQYF.

A single count supports this clone. The chain combines TRBV2 with TRBJ1-3; no clear D. This CDR3 comprises 14 residues. V was shortened by 4 bases and J by 8 bases, with 15 bases between the two germline ends. Germline V gives CDR1 SNHLY, CDR2 FYNNEI. The CDR3 is CASSGQSLMDTIYF. In DNA, the CDR3 is TGTGCCAGCAGTGGTCAAAGCCTGATGGACACCATATATTTT.

The chain is built from TRBV4-3 and TRBJ1-2; 8 bases are shared with TRBD1. Per germline, CDR1 LGHNA and CDR2 YSLEER. With V trimmed by 1 base and J by 4 bases, 5 bases remained unmatched. The CDR3 extends over 15 amino acids. The CDR3 sequence: CASSQATGGSYGYTF. As DNA, the CDR3 is TGCGCCAGCAGCCAAGCCACAGGGGGGTCCTATGGCTACACCTTC.